A single sample is the source of the 5 T cell receptor beta chains below, sequenced in a study of blood T cells in healthy people across ages. Sample-barcoded 5' priming and a J-beta primer mix drove a second PCR of about 6 to 12 cycles. TCRdb analysed the 5' RACE reads with MiXCR anew, one entry per CDR3 protein. The table lists some 320,000 distinct CDR3 sequences, roughly 29% of them singletons, with 25% to 35% in the top ten. The sequencing input was blood. Receptor source: a woman aged 70-85 years in good health.

The chain combines TRBV6-5 with TRBJ2-7; 7 bases map to TRBD1. CDR3 length: 15 residues. Unmatched junction bases numbered 7, after V lost 0 bases and J lost 5 bases. Germline V gene data show CDR1 as MNHEY and CDR2 as SVGAGI. The CDR3 coding sequence is TGTGCCAGCAGTTACTCGGCATCGACAGGGAACGAGCAGTACTTC. Translation: CASSYSASTGNEQYF.

This chain uses TRBV2 with TRBJ2-7; 9 nucleotides line up with TRBD1. Germline V gene data show CDR1 as SNHLY and CDR2 as FYNNEI. V lost 6 bases to trimming and J lost 4 bases; unmatched junction nucleotides: 4. The CDR3 length is 13 residues. Here the CDR3 reads CASRRTGEYEQYF. The CDR3 DNA reads TGTGCCAGCAGGAGGACAGGGGAATACGAGCAGTACTTC.

This chain uses TRBV20-1 with TRBJ1-4; D remains unclear. Germline V gene sequence: CDR1 DFQATT, CDR2 SNEGSKA (reference sequence). With 5 bases removed from V and 4 bases from J, the gap between germline ends came to 5 bases. The length of the CDR3 is 11 residues. The CDR3 loop reads CSAQINEKLFF. The CDR3, as DNA: TGCAGTGCTCAAATTAATGAAAAACTGTTTTTT.

V usage is TRBV7-9 and J usage is TRBJ2-5, with D possibly being TRBD1 (5 bases). V was shortened by 2 bases and J by 4 bases, with 14 bases between the two germline ends. This CDR3 contains 15 residues. Germline CDR1 is SEHNR and CDR2 is FQNEAQ (reference sequence). The CDR3: CASSLSSGFGETQYF. CDR3 DNA sequence: TGTGCCAGCAGCTTATCATCAGGGTTCGGAGAGACCCAGTACTTC.

The J gene is TRBJ1-1, the V gene TRBV28; D remains ambiguous. This CDR3 is 14 amino acids long. The V and J ends lost 2 bases and 2 bases respectively, with 9 bases between them. Germline V gene data show CDR1 as MDHEN and CDR2 as SYDVKM. The CDR3 loop is CASSLKGYNTEAFF. Written as DNA, the CDR3 is TGTGCCAGCAGTTTAAAGGGCTATAACACTGAAGCTTTCTTT.